This entry is about one T cell receptor beta chain. Its matching antigen is unknown. Using immunoSEQ multiplex PCR, the repertoire was profiled, and TCRdb retains in-frame clones only, with some absent. The table includes about 120,000 clones, about 92% detected once. The sample comes from a study of T cell responses to AZD1222 COVID-19 vaccine. Study results and caveats: Only a handful of AZD1222 recipients, several in all, had baseline seropositivity. The donors showed a predominance of white British ancestry and of females, with possible underestimation of clonal diversity. Once two AZD1222 doses were given, Spike-specific TCR breadth and depth went up.

The TCR originated in an adult who received the AZD1222 COVID-19 vaccine. The source was peripheral blood, collected 28 days after the second AZD1222 dose.

The CDR3 coding sequence is TGTGCCAGCTCAGCTTACACCAGCGGGAGCTACGAGCAGTACTTC. This gives the protein CASSAYTSGSYEQYF. V is TRBV7-8 and J is TRBJ2-7, with TRBD2 matching over 8 bases. The J segment lost 3 bases and the V segment lost 8 bases, leaving 12 bases of the junction unmatched. This CDR3 has 15 residues. From germline, CDR1 is SGHVS and CDR2 FQNEAQ.